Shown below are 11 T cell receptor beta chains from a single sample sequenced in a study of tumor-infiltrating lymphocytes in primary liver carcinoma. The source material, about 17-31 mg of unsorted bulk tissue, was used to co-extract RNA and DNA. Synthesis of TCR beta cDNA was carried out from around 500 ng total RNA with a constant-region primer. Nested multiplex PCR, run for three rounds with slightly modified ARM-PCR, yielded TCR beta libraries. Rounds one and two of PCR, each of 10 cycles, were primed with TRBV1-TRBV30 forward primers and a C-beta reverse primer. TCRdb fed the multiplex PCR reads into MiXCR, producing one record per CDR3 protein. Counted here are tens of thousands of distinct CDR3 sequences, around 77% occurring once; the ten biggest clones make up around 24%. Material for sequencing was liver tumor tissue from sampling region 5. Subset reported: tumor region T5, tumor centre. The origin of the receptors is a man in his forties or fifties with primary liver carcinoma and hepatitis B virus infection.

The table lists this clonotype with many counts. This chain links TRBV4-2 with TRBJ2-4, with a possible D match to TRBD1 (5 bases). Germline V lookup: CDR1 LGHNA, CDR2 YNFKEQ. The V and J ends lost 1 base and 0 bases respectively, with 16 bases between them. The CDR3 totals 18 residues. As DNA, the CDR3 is TGTGCCAGCAGCCAAGGTCATCAGGGATTGAGAGCCAAAAACATTCAGTACTTC. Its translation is CASSQGHQGLRAKNIQYF.

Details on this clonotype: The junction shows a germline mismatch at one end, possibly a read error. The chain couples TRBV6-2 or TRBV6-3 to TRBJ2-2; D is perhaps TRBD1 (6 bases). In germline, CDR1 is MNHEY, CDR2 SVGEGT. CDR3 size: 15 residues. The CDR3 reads CASRLTGTNTGELIF. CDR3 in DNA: TGTGCCAGTAGACTTACAGGGACCAACACCGGGGAGCTGATTTTT.

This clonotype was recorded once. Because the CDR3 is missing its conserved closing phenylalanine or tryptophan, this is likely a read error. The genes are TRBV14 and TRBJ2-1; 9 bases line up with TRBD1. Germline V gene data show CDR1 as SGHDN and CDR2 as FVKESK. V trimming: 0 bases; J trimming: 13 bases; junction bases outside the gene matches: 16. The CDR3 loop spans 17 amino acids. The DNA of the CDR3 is TGTGCCAGCAGCCAAGAGGGTCATGGGACAGGGTACAAAGAACAGTTCATC. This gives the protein CASSQEGHGTGYKEQFI.

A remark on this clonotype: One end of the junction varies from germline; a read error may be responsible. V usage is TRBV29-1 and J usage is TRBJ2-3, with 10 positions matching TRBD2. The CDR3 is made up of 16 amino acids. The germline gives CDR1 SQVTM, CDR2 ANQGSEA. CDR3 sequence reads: CSVFMFSSGGVDMQYF. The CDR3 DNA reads TGCAGCGTTTTTATGTTTTCTAGCGGGGGTGTAGATATGCAGTATTTT.

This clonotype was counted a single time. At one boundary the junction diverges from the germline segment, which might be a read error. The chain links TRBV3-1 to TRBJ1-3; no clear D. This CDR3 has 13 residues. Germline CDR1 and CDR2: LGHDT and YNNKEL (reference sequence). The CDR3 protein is CPSSPSGGNTIYF. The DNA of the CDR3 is TGTCCCAGCAGCCCTTCCGGGGGAAACACCATATATTTT.

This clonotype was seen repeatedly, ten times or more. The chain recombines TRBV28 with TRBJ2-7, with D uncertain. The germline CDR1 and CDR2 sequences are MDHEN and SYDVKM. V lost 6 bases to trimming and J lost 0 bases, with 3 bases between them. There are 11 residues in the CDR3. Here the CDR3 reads CASSSSYEQYF. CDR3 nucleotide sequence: TGTGCCAGCAGCAGCTCCTACGAGCAGTACTTC.

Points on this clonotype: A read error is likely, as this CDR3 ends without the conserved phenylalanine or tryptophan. The CDR3 DNA reads TGTGCCAGCACCCTCACTCGGGGCTATGGCTACACCCTC. Protein product: CASTLTRGYGYTL. The chain combines TRBV6-5 with TRBJ1-2; D remains ambiguous. CDR3 length: 13 residues. Looked up from germline, CDR1 is MNHEY and CDR2 is SVGAGI. With 7 bases removed from V and 4 bases from J, the gap between germline ends came to 13 bases.

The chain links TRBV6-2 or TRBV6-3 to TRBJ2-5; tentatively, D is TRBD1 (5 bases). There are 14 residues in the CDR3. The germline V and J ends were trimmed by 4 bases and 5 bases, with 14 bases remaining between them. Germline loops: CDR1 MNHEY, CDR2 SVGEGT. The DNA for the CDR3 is TGTGCCAGCAGTTCGCTGACAGTTATGGAGACCCAGTACTTC. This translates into CASSSLTVMETQYF.

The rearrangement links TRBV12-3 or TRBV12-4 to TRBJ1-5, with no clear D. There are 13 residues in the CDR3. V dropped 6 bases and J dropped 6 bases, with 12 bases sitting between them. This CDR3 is CASSPRMGQPQHF. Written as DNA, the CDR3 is TGTGCCAGCAGCCCTAGGATGGGTCAGCCCCAGCATTTT.

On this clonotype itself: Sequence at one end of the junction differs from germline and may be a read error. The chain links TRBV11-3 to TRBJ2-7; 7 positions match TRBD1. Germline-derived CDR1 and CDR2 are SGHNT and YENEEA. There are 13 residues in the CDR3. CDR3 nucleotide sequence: TGTGCCAGCAGCGTGGGACAGTGCCAGGAGCGGTACTTC. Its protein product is CASSVGQCQERYF.

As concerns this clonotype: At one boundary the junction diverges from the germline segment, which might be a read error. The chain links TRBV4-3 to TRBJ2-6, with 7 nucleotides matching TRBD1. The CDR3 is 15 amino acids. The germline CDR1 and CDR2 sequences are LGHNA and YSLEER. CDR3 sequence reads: CASSRQGVGDNVLTF. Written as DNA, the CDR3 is TGCGCCAGTAGCCGTCAGGGGGTTGGGGACAACGTCCTGACTTTC.